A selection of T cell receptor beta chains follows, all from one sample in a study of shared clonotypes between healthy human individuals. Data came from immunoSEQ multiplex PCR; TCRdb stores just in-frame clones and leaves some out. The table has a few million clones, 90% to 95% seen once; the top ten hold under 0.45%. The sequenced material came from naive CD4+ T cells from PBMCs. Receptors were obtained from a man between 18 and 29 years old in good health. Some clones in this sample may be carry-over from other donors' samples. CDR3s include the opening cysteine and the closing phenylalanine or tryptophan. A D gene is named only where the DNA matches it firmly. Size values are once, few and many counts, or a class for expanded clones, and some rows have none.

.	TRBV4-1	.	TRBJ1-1	CASSQGQPAGAFF	TGCGCCAGCAGCCAGGGACAACCGGCGGGAGCTTTCTTT
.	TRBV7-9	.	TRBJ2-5	CASSSGETQYF	TGTGCCAGCAGCTCGGGGGAGACCCAGTACTTC
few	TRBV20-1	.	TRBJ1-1	CSASGLQVGLF	TGCAGTGCTAGTGGCCTTCAGGTGGGTCTCTTT
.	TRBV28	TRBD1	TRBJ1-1	CASSWSDRVPNTEAFF	TGTGCCAGCAGTTGGTCGGACAGGGTACCGAACACTGAAGCTTTCTTT
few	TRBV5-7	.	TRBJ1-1	CASSLAAVNTEAFF	TGTGCCAGCAGCTTGGCGGCGGTGAACACTGAAGCTTTCTTT
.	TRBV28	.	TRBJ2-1	CASKLVAAYNEQFF	TGTGCCAGCAAACTTGTAGCGGCCTACAATGAGCAGTTCTTC
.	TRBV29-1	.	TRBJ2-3	CSVEDRPGVSTDTQYF	TGCAGCGTTGAAGATAGGCCAGGGGTTAGCACAGATACGCAGTATTTT
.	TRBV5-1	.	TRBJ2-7	CASSLNYEQYF	TGCGCCAGCAGCCTGAACTACGAGCAGTACTTC
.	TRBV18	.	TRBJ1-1	CASSPIGAHTEAFF	TGTGCCAGCTCACCAATCGGCGCCCACACTGAAGCTTTCTTT
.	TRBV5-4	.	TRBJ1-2	CASSSDGYYGYTF	TGTGCCAGCAGCTCCGACGGATACTATGGCTACACCTTC
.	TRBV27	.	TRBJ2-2	CASSFVKGRFTGELFF	TGTGCCAGCAGTTTTGTGAAGGGCCGGTTTACCGGGGAGCTGTTTTTT
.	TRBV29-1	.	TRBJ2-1	CSDYWRGRAYNEQFF	TGCAGCGACTACTGGAGGGGGCGAGCCTACAATGAGCAGTTCTTC
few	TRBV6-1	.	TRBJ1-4	CASSLSQGDLSFF	TGTGCCAGCAGCCTCTCACAGGGCGATTTGTCGTTTTTT
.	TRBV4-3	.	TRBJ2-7	CASSQVSQGAYEQYF	TGCGCCAGCAGCCAAGTGTCGCAGGGAGCCTACGAGCAGTACTTC
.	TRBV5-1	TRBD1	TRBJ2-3	CASSPPNDRARQYF	TGCGCCAGCAGCCCCCCCAACGACAGGGCCCGACAGTATTTT
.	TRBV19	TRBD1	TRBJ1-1	CASSIASGGLAAFF	TGTGCCAGTAGTATCGCGTCAGGGGGGCTCGCGGCTTTCTTT